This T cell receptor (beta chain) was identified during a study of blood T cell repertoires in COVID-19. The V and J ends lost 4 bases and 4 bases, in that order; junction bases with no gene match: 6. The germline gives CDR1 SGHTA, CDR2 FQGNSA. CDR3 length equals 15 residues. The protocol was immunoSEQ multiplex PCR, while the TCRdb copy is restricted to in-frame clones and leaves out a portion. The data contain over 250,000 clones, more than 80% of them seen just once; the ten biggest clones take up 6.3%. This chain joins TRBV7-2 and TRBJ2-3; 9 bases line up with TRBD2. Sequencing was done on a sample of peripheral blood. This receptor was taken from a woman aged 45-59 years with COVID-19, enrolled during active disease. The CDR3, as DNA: TGTGCCAGCAGCTACTTGGGCGGGAGGGCAGATACGCAGTATTTT. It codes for CASSYLGGRADTQYF.